This TCR beta chain was documented in a study of cytomegalovirus exposure and HLA in healthy donors. General observations from the study: Altogether, 160 or so TCR beta chains were recorded as cytomegalovirus-associated.

Separation from the roughly 670-subject first cohort characterized the approximately 130-subject validation cohort, to which the donors belonged. A note on this clone: Its matching antigen is unknown.

TCRdb's copy holds only in-frame clones and misses some; the assay was immunoSEQ multiplex PCR. In the table there are about 88,000 clones, approximately 84% of which are singletons. This TCR came from a woman between 18 and 29 years old in good health and CMV-seropositive. Material: PBMCs.

In nucleotides, the CDR3 is TGTGCCTGGTCAAAGCAGGGCCACCCTAATGAAAAACTGTTTTTT. Translation gives CAWSKQGHPNEKLFF. This rearrangement joins TRBV30 to TRBJ1-4, with D perhaps TRBD1 (5 bases). Germline CDR1 GTSNPN, CDR2 SVGIG (reference sequence). V gave up 5 bases and J gave up 3 bases, with 16 bases separating them. This CDR3 is built from 15 residues.